Reported below is one TCR beta chain. The sample comes from a study of blood T cell repertoires in COVID-19. About the research overall: Samples taken during acute and convalescent COVID-19 were collected in the United States, Italy and Spain. Nucleic acid was either cDNA or gDNA, and it came from T cells, B-cell-depleted T cells, or PBMCs.

As processed by the authors: Amplification of reference gene primers was used by the study to estimate nucleated cell counts. Libraries were prepared by immunoSEQ multiplex PCR; TCRdb keeps only in-frame clonotypes and omits some of them. The D gene and trimming were derived from the DNA, and the V and J assignments and clone size from that table. Here the sample spans about 240,000 clones, roughly 86% being singletons. V was clipped by 5 bases and J by 6 bases; unmatched bases: 6. In germline, CDR1 is SEHNR, CDR2 FQNEAQ (reference sequence). CDR3 size: 15 residues. The chain uses TRBV7-9 and TRBJ2-2; 10 nucleotides align to TRBD1. The source material was peripheral blood. This clonotype was sampled from an elderly man with acute or convalescent COVID-19. This CDR3 is CASSHGGQGSGELFF. CDR3 in DNA: TGTGCCAGCAGCCACGGGGGACAGGGGTCCGGGGAGCTGTTTTTT.